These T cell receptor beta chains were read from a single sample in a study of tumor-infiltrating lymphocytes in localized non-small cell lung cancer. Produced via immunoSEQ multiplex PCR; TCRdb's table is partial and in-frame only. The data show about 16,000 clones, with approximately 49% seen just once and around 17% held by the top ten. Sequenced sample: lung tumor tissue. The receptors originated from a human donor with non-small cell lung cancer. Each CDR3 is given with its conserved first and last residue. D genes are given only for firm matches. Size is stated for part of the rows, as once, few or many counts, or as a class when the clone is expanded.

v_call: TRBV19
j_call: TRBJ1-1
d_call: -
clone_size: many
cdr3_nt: TGTGCCAGTAAACAGATGAACACTGAAGCTTTCTTT
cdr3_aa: CASKQMNTEAFF

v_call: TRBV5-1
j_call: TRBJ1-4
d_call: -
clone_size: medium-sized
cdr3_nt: TGCGCCAGCAGCCCCCTGGGGAGGTCGGGTAACGAAAAACTGTTTTTT
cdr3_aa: CASSPLGRSGNEKLFF

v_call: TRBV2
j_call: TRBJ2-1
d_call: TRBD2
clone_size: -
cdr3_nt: TGTGCCAGCAGTGAGACGCGGGGGGGGAAATACAATGAGCAGTTCTTC
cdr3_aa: CASSETRGGKYNEQFF

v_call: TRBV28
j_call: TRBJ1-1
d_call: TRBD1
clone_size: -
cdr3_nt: TGTGCCAGCACCCTTCAGACAGGGATGAACACTGAAGCTTTCTTT
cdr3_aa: CASTLQTGMNTEAFF

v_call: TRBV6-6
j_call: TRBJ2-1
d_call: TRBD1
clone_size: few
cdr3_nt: TGTGCCAGCAGCCGGGACAGGGGATGGGATGAGCAGTTCTTC
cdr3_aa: CASSRDRGWDEQFF

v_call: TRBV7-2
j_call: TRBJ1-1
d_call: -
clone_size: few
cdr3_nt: TGTGCCAGCAGCTTAGAAGGGGCCATGAACACTGAAGCTTTCTTT
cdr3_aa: CASSLEGAMNTEAFF

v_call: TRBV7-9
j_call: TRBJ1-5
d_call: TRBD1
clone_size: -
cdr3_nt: TGTGCCAGCAGCTTCCGAGGACAGGGTGTGGAGCCCCAGCATTTT
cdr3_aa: CASSFRGQGVEPQHF

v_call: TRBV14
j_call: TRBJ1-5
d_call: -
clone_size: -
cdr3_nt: TGTGCCAGCAGCCAAGGGTCGGGGCCCAATCAGCCCCAGCATTTT
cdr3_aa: CASSQGSGPNQPQHF

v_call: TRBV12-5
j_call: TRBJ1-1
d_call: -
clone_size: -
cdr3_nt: TGTGCTAGTGGTTCCGGACGGGGCACTGAAGCTTTCTTT
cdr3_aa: CASGSGRGTEAFF

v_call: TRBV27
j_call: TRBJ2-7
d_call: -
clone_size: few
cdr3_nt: TGTGCCAGCAGTTTATCTTTTCCATCGGGGGCCAGCCCCTACGAGCAGTACTTC
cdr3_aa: CASSLSFPSGASPYEQYF

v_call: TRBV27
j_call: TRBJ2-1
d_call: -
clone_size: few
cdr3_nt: TGTGCCAGGACGGCTAGCGACAACTCCTACAATGAGCAGTTCTTC
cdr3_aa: CARTASDNSYNEQFF

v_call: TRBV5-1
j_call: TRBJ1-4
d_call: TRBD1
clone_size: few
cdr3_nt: TGCGCCAGCAGCACCGGACAGGGCGGAAATGAAAAACTGTTTTTT
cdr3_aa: CASSTGQGGNEKLFF

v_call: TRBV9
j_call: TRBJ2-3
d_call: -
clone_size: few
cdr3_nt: TGTGCCAGCAGCGTAGCTACGGGAGCAGATACGCAGTATTTT
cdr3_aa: CASSVATGADTQYF

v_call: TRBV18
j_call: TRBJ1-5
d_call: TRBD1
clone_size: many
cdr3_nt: TGTGCCAGCTCACTGGGACAGGATAGCAATCAGCCCCAGCATTTT
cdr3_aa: CASSLGQDSNQPQHF

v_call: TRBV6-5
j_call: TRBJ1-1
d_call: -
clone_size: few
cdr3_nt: TGTGCCAGCAGCCCGAACTCTGACACTGAAGCTTTCTTT
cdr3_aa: CASSPNSDTEAFF

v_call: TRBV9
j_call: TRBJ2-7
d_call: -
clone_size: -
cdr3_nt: TGTGCCAGCAGCCTGCTTAGGCGGAGGCCTTATCTGGAGCAGTACTTC
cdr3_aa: CASSLLRRRPYLEQYF

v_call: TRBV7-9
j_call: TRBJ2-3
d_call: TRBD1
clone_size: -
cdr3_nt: TGTGCCAGCAACCCCTGGGGGACAGAGCTACCGAGGACGCAGTATTTT
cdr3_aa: CASNPWGTELPRTQYF

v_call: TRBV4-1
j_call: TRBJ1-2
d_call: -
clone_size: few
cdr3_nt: TGCGCCAGCAGCCAACTTAGGGACCCCCCAGGTGGCTACACCTTC
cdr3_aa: CASSQLRDPPGGYTF

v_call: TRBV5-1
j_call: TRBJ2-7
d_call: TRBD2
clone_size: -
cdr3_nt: TGCGCCAGCAGAGAACGACTAGCGGGTGGGCAGGGGAACTTC
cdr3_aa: CASRERLAGGQGNF

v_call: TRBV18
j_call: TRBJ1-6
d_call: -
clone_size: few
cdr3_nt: TGTGCCAGCTCACCCAGCTCCTATAATTCACCCCTCCACTTT
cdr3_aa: CASSPSSYNSPLHF

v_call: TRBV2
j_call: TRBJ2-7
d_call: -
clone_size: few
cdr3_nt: TGTGCCAGCAGCTTCGACAGGCGCTCCTACGAGCAGTACTTC
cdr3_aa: CASSFDRRSYEQYF

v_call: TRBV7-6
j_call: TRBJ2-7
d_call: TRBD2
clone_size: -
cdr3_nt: TGTGCCAGCAGCTCTGGACTAGCGGGGGTTACAACCTACGAGCAGTACTTC
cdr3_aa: CASSSGLAGVTTYEQYF